Below are 29 T cell receptor beta chains sequenced from a single sample in a study of cytomegalovirus exposure and HLA in healthy donors. Use of 60 Vbeta and 13 Jbeta primers characterized the PCR. Measured with immunoSEQ multiplex PCR; TCRdb has only the in-frame clones, and not every one. This sample's table reports roughly 190,000 clones. What was sequenced was PBMCs. These receptors were taken from a woman in her late teens or twenties in good health and CMV-seropositive.

The chain uses TRBV6-5 and TRBJ2-1; D possibly corresponds to TRBD1 (5 bases). V lost 7 bases to trimming and J lost 0 bases, with 10 bases between them. The CDR3 is 14 residues long. From germline, CDR1 is MNHEY and CDR2 SVGAGI. As DNA, the CDR3 is TGTGCCAGCACCCACGACAGCTCCTACAATGAGCAGTTCTTC. The encoded protein is CASTHDSSYNEQFF.

The V and J genes are TRBV7-8 and TRBJ1-1, with TRBD1 identical over 9 bases. V dropped 0 bases and J dropped 4; count of bases not matched to a gene: 9. The germline V gene encodes CDR1 SGHVS and CDR2 FQNEAQ. CDR3 length: 17 amino acids. CDR3: CASSLAASGQGSTEAFF. Here the CDR3 DNA reads TGTGCCAGCAGCTTAGCGGCTAGTGGACAGGGGTCCACTGAAGCTTTCTTT. The complete variable domain, with remaining parts taken from reference TRBV7-8 and TRBJ1-1, reads GAGVSQSPRYKVAKRGQDVALRCDPISGHVSLFWYQQALGQGPEFLTYFQNEAQLDKSGLPSDRFFAERPEGSVSTLKIQRTQQEDSAVYLCASSLAASGQGSTEAFFGQGTRLTVV.

The rearrangement joins TRBV19 to TRBJ2-7, with 10 bases matching TRBD1. Germline loops: CDR1 LNHDA, CDR2 SQIVND (reference sequence). The J segment lost 1 base and the V segment lost 9 bases, leaving 12 bases of the junction unmatched. The CDR3 has 16 residues. The CDR3 region has the DNA TGTGCCAGAAACGGACAGGGGGGATCCCAATCCTACGAGCAGTACTTC. This gives the protein CARNGQGGSQSYEQYF.

The V gene is TRBV29-1, the J gene TRBJ2-7, with TRBD2 as a possible D gene (6 bases). CDR3 size: 12 residues. V was clipped by 7 bases and J by 7 bases, with 17 bases between them. CDR1 and CDR2 (germline): SQVTM, ANQGSEA. The CDR3 protein is CSAGLSAGEQYF. CDR3 coding DNA: TGCAGCGCGGGACTGTCCGCAGGTGAGCAGTACTTC.

The chain is built from TRBV5-1 and TRBJ2-1, with D possibly matching TRBD2 (7 bases). The CDR3 has 15 amino acids. V lost 4 bases and J 5 bases, leaving 16 bases between the germline ends. Germline V gene sequence: CDR1 SGHRS, CDR2 YFSETQ. CDR3 residues: CASSPGNGGHNEQFF. As DNA, the CDR3 is TGCGCCAGCAGCCCCGGCAACGGGGGGCACAATGAGCAGTTCTTC.

DNA for the CDR3: TGTGCCAGCAGCGCATACAGGACAGTGAACACTGAAGCTTTCTTT. This gives the protein CASSAYRTVNTEAFF. This chain uses TRBV9 with TRBJ1-1, with a weak D call TRBD1 (6 bases). This CDR3 contains 15 residues. Trimming removed 3 bases at V and 0 bases at J, with 12 bases between. Germline V gene lookup returns CDR1 SGDLS and CDR2 YYNGEE.

The CDR3 bases are TGCGCCAGCAGCACACCAGGAAATGAGCAGTTCTTC. This translates into CASSTPGNEQFF. The J gene is TRBJ2-1, the V gene TRBV5-1; D gene ambiguous. Germline loops: CDR1 SGHRS, CDR2 YFSETQ. CDR3 length equals 12 residues. The V gene lost 4 bases and the J gene lost 7 bases, with 9 bases spanning the gap. The variable domain in full, with the rest retrieved from reference TRBV5-1 and TRBJ2-1, is KAGVTQTPRYLIKTRGQQVTLSCSPISGHRSVSWYQQTPGQGLQFLFEYFSETQRNKGNFPGRFSGRQFSNSRSEMNVSTLELGDSALYLCASSTPGNEQFFGPGTRLTVL.

The rearrangement links TRBV6-1 to TRBJ2-1; no firm D call. Per germline, CDR1 MNHNS and CDR2 SASEGT. CDR3 length: 16 amino acids. Trimming shortened V by 0 bases and J by 6 bases, and 15 bases separated the two germline ends. CDR3 sequence (DNA): TGTGCCAGCAGTGAAGCTGGTCTCCCCCGGAGCAATGAGCAGTTCTTC. Its translation is CASSEAGLPRSNEQFF.

The V gene is TRBV6-1, the J gene TRBJ2-2, with D unresolved. Between the trimmed V and J ends, which lost 7 bases and 6 bases, there was a span of 9 bases. The CDR3 consists of 12 residues. Germline CDR1 is MNHNS and CDR2 is SASEGT. Here the CDR3 reads CASNVQAGELFF. The CDR3 DNA is TGTGCCAGCAATGTTCAGGCCGGGGAGCTGTTTTTT.

The CDR3 reads CASSPAPGTGIGNTEAFF. CDR3 DNA: TGTGCCAGCAGCCCAGCCCCCGGGACAGGGATTGGGAACACTGAAGCTTTCTTT. The rearrangement joins TRBV7-9 to TRBJ1-1; 9 bases are shared with TRBD1. Germline CDR1 reads SEHNR; CDR2 reads FQNEAQ (reference sequence). The CDR3 is 18 residues long. V gave up 5 bases and J gave up 1 base; unmatched junction bases: 14. The full variable domain, rest sourced from reference TRBV7-9 and TRBJ1-1, is DTGVSQNPRHKITKRGQNVTFRCDPISEHNRLYWYRQTLGQGPEFLTYFQNEAQLEKSRLLSDRFSAERPKGSFSTLEIQRTEQGDSAMYLCASSPAPGTGIGNTEAFFGQGTRLTVV.

The V call is TRBV7-2, the J call TRBJ1-6; D may be TRBD1 (5 bases). The CDR3 covers 16 residues. The V end lost 1 base, the J end lost 6 bases, and 13 bases lay between the germline ends. Germline-derived CDR1 and CDR2 are SGHTA and FQGNSA. The CDR3 reads CASSLGAGLVNSPLHF. The CDR3 region has the DNA TGTGCCAGCAGCTTAGGCGCAGGGCTTGTTAATTCACCCCTCCACTTT. The whole variable domain, filled in from reference TRBV7-2 and TRBJ1-6, reads GAGVSQSPSNKVTEKGKDVELRCDPISGHTALYWYRQSLGQGLEFLIYFQGNSAPDKSGLPSDRFSAERTGGSVSTLTIQRTQQEDSAVYLCASSLGAGLVNSPLHFGNGTRLTVT.

The J gene is TRBJ1-5, the V gene TRBV4-2, with 7 bases fitting TRBD1. The CDR3 covers 16 residues. The ends lost 3 bases at V and 3 bases at J; junction bases unmatched: 8. In germline, CDR1 is LGHNA, CDR2 YNFKEQ. The CDR3 reads CASSQEKGQVNQPQHF. CDR3 sequence (DNA): TGTGCCAGCAGCCAGGAGAAAGGACAGGTCAATCAGCCCCAGCATTTT.

The chain is built from TRBV9 and TRBJ1-4, with 8 bases identical to TRBD1. Losses at the gene ends were 3 bases for V and 3 bases for J; bases not matched to a gene: 4. Looked up from germline, CDR1 is SGDLS and CDR2 is YYNGEE. The CDR3 is made up of 15 amino acids. DNA for the CDR3: TGTGCCAGCAGCGCAGGGGGCCTGGCTAATGAAAAACTGTTTTTT. It translates to CASSAGGLANEKLFF.

The chain uses TRBV4-1 and TRBJ2-1; 7 bases match TRBD1. Germline V lookup: CDR1 MGHRA, CDR2 YSYEKL. This CDR3 region has 16 residues. V lost 0 bases, J lost 6 bases, and 8 bases stayed unmatched. The CDR3 reads CASSQDIGAGGNEQFF. The CDR3 nucleotides are TGCGCCAGCAGCCAAGACATCGGGGCAGGGGGCAATGAGCAGTTCTTC.

The genes are TRBV19 and TRBJ2-2, with D perhaps matching TRBD1 (5 bases). Germline-derived CDR1 and CDR2 are LNHDA and SQIVND (reference sequence). The CDR3 covers 16 residues. Trimming cost V 0 bases and J 3 bases, with 11 bases left between them. The DNA for the CDR3 is TGTGCCAGTAGTATAGATAGACAGTCTTACACCGGGGAGCTGTTTTTT. Translation gives CASSIDRQSYTGELFF.

This sequence joins TRBV11-2 and TRBJ1-5; possible D gene TRBD1, 6 bases. The V gene lost 0 bases and the J gene lost 6 bases, with 12 bases spanning the gap. Germline values: CDR1 SGHAT, CDR2 FQNNGV. The CDR3 is made up of 15 amino acids. CDR3 DNA: TGTGCCAGCAGCTTAGATGGGGGGGCAGGTCAGCCCCAGCATTTT. Protein product: CASSLDGGAGQPQHF.

The chain uses TRBV4-2 and TRBJ2-7; possible D gene TRBD2, 6 bases. The germline V and J ends were trimmed by 0 bases and 2 bases, with 14 bases remaining between them. This CDR3 is built from 16 residues. Germline loops: CDR1 LGHNA, CDR2 YNFKEQ. The CDR3 region is CASSQEGGAATYEQYF. CDR3 bases: TGTGCCAGCAGCCAAGAAGGAGGGGCGGCCACCTACGAGCAGTACTTC.

The chain joins TRBV2 to TRBJ1-1; possible D gene TRBD1, 6 bases. Between the trimmed V and J ends, which lost 3 bases and 4 bases, there was a span of 12 bases. CDR1 SNHLY and CDR2 FYNNEI come from the germline V gene. The length of the CDR3 is 14 residues. CDR3 protein: CASSEDSRSTEAFF. The CDR3 DNA sequence: TGTGCCAGCAGTGAGGACAGCCGGAGCACTGAAGCTTTCTTT.

V is TRBV27 and J is TRBJ2-2; 7 bases are shared with TRBD1. This CDR3 comprises 15 residues. V gave up 5 bases and J gave up 1 base; unmatched junction bases: 4. The germline gives CDR1 MNHEY, CDR2 SMNVEV (reference sequence). CDR3 sequence: CASSKGARNTGELFF. The CDR3, as DNA: TGTGCCAGCAGTAAGGGGGCCCGGAACACCGGGGAGCTGTTTTTT.

The chain is built from TRBV5-1 and TRBJ2-1, with 9 bases fitting TRBD2. Germline loops: CDR1 SGHRS, CDR2 YFSETQ. Germline trimming cut 5 bases from V and 4 bases from J; bases unmatched to any gene: 7. The CDR3 consists of 15 residues. CDR3 sequence: CASSPAGGQYNEQFF. The CDR3 DNA reads as TGCGCCAGCAGTCCAGCGGGGGGCCAGTACAATGAGCAGTTCTTC.

The V gene is TRBV29-1, the J gene TRBJ2-7, with 7 nucleotides matching TRBD1. V gave up 7 bases and J gave up 4 bases; unmatched junction bases: 4. Per germline, CDR1 SQVTM and CDR2 ANQGSEA. CDR3 length: 11 amino acids. CDR3 sequence (DNA): TGCAGCGGGTGGGACAGTTACGAGCAGTACTTC. Protein product: CSGWDSYEQYF.

The V gene is TRBV5-1, the J gene TRBJ2-3, with a weak D call TRBD2 (7 bases). The CDR3 has 16 amino acids. Germline V gene sequence: CDR1 SGHRS, CDR2 YFSETQ. Trimming took 0 bases from V and 5 from J, leaving 16 bases between them. Here the CDR3 DNA reads TGCGCCAGCAGCTTGGAAGAGGGGGGGCTGGGAGATACGCAGTATTTT. Its protein product is CASSLEEGGLGDTQYF.

This rearrangement joins TRBV6-5 to TRBJ2-1; 11 positions agree with TRBD2. J gave up 8 bases and V 1 base, and 7 bases lay outside the gene matches. CDR3 length: 16 amino acids. Germline-derived CDR1 and CDR2 are MNHEY and SVGAGI. In nucleotides, the CDR3 is TGTGCCAGCAGTTACTTACGCCTAGCGGGAGGCGATGAGCAGTTCTTC. Residues: CASSYLRLAGGDEQFF.

The gene calls are TRBV6-1 and TRBJ2-7; 8 bases agree with TRBD2. J was trimmed by 5 bases and V by 6 bases; bases with no gene match: 12. The CDR3 extends over 15 amino acids. Per the germline V gene, CDR1 is MNHNS and CDR2 is SASEGT. This CDR3 reads CASSPGTSGSHEQYF. CDR3 DNA: TGTGCCAGCAGCCCGGGCACCAGCGGGAGCCACGAGCAGTACTTC.

The genes are TRBV7-2 and TRBJ1-3, with 7 bases fitting TRBD1. Germline V gives CDR1 SGHTA, CDR2 FQGNSA. The CDR3 is made up of 16 amino acids. The J segment lost 2 bases and the V segment lost 5 bases, leaving 9 bases of the junction unmatched. For the CDR3, the DNA is TGTGCCAGCAGCATGACAGGGACCGTCACTGGAAACACCATATATTTT. Residues: CASSMTGTVTGNTIYF.

The rearrangement links TRBV11-1 to TRBJ2-5, with TRBD1 identical over 12 bases. The DNA end favors TRBJ2-7, so the J call may be wrong. The CDR3 spans 18 residues. Germline CDR1 and CDR2: SGHAT and FQDESV (reference sequence). The CDR3 bases are TGTGCCAGCAGCTTAGCACCTCCGGGACAGGGGGCCCCCTACGAGCAGTACTTC. Translating gives CASSLAPPGQGAPYEQYF.

The CDR3 DNA sequence: TGTGCCAGCAGCCTCCCAATCGGGACAGGTCCCCCGGATGAAAAACTGTTTTTT. Amino acids: CASSLPIGTGPPDEKLFF. V and J are TRBV7-9 and TRBJ1-4, with 8 bases lining up with TRBD1. The junction had 17 bases not matched to a gene; V was cut back by 5 bases and J by 6 bases. CDR3 size: 18 residues. From germline, CDR1 is SEHNR and CDR2 FQNEAQ (reference sequence).

This chain joins TRBV4-2 and TRBJ2-7; possibly TRBD1 for D (6 bases). V lost 4 bases, J lost 12 bases, and 19 bases lay in between. The CDR3 covers 13 residues. Germline V gives CDR1 LGHNA, CDR2 YNFKEQ. The CDR3 region has the DNA TGTGCCAGCAGCCCAGGAAGGGCAGGGGTCATGTACTTC. It specifies CASSPGRAGVMYF.

V usage is TRBV4-1 and J usage is TRBJ1-2; weak D call: TRBD1 (6 bases). This CDR3 contains 14 residues. V lost 4 bases to trimming and J lost 8 bases, with 17 bases between them. Germline V lookup: CDR1 MGHRA, CDR2 YSYEKL. CDR3 sequence (DNA): TGCGCCAGCAGCCTTAACAGGGCCGGTTTGGGCTACACCTTC. Protein: CASSLNRAGLGYTF.